This T cell receptor (beta chain) is from a study of blood T cell repertoires in COVID-19. Here immunoSEQ multiplex PCR was the method, and the copy in TCRdb shows in-frame clones only, minus some. The sample consists of about 130,000 clones, about 80% of them appearing once. The CDR3 runs to 13 residues. Trimming cost V 6 bases and J 1 base, with 10 bases left between them. Germline V gives CDR1 SGDLS, CDR2 YYNGEE. The source of this sequence is a man in his fifties who had recovered from COVID-19. The specimen was PBMCs or T cells enriched from blood (not recorded which). The V call is TRBV9, the J call TRBJ1-1, with D uncertain. CDR3 loop: CASNRGSNTEAFF. The CDR3 bases are TGTGCCAGCAATCGGGGATCGAACACTGAAGCTTTCTTT.